Listed here are 3 T cell receptor beta chains from one sample, sequenced in a study of cytomegalovirus exposure and HLA in healthy donors. The PCR was carried out with 60 Vbeta primers and 13 Jbeta primers. Some clones are missing from TCRdb's copy, which holds only in-frame ones; the method was immunoSEQ multiplex PCR. This table has some 110,000 clones, approximately 78% appearing once. The sequenced material came from PBMCs. These receptors were taken from a man in his forties in good health and CMV-seronegative.

CDR3 DNA sequence: TGTGCCAGCAGTTTGAAAGCGGGGGGACTCTCCGAGCAGTTCTTC. Its translation is CASSLKAGGLSEQFF. The chain uses TRBV27 and TRBJ2-1; 9 bases fit TRBD2. The germline gives CDR1 MNHEY, CDR2 SMNVEV (reference sequence). V dropped 3 bases and J dropped 10; count of bases not matched to a gene: 10. The CDR3 contains 15 residues.

This clone occurred once. The chain combines TRBV6-6 with TRBJ1-2; D unresolved. Trimming pared 5 bases from V and 0 bases from J, leaving 4 bases between. The germline gives CDR1 MNHNY, CDR2 SVGAGI (reference sequence). The CDR3 totals 12 residues. For the CDR3, the DNA is TGTGCCAGCAGTCCAGCTAACTATGGCTACACCTTC. This encodes CASSPANYGYTF.

This clone came up once. The chain has TRBV7-9 and TRBJ2-1; the D is unclear. Germline CDR1 reads SEHNR; CDR2 reads FQNEAQ (reference sequence). The CDR3 spans 12 residues. Between the trimmed V and J ends, which lost 2 bases and 6 bases, there was a span of 5 bases. In nucleotides, the CDR3 is TGTGCCAGCAGCTTACAGTCCAATGAGCAGTTCTTC. Translated: CASSLQSNEQFF.